Listed below are T cell receptor beta chains from one sample, sequenced in a study of blood T cell repertoires in COVID-19. The table came from immunoSEQ multiplex PCR; TCRdb's copy has only in-frame clones and leaves some out. The top ten clones hold 4% to 4.5% of a sample with approximately 160,000 clones, 75% to 90% of them seen once. The sample was PBMCs or T cells enriched from blood (not recorded which). Receptors originate from a woman between 50 and 59 years old who had recovered from COVID-19. Each CDR3 is given with its conserved first and last residue. The D gene is left open where the match is weak. Not all rows give a size; the values are once, few, many and, for expanded clones, a class.

v_gene: TRBV7-9; abundance: .; d_gene: .; j_gene: TRBJ1-3; CDR3aa: CASSLSSGNTIYF; CDR3nt: TGTGCCAGCAGCTTATCTTCTGGAAACACCATATATTTT
v_gene: TRBV19; abundance: .; d_gene: TRBD1; j_gene: TRBJ1-1; CDR3aa: CASSLDRGTEAFF; CDR3nt: TGTGCCAGTAGCCTGGACAGGGGCACTGAAGCTTTCTTT
v_gene: TRBV24-1; abundance: few; d_gene: .; j_gene: TRBJ2-1; CDR3aa: CATWWSEQFF; CDR3nt: TGTGCCACGTGGTGGAGTGAGCAGTTCTTC
v_gene: TRBV3-1/TRBV3-2; abundance: .; d_gene: TRBD2; j_gene: TRBJ2-1; CDR3aa: CASSQSAGVPYNEQFF; CDR3nt: TGTGCCAGCAGCCAATCAGCGGGAGTCCCCTACAATGAGCAGTTCTTC
v_gene: TRBV18; abundance: .; d_gene: .; j_gene: TRBJ1-1; CDR3aa: CASSAQGTREAFF; CDR3nt: TGTGCCAGCTCAGCTCAGGGGACGCGTGAAGCTTTCTTT
v_gene: TRBV14; abundance: .; d_gene: TRBD1; j_gene: TRBJ2-5; CDR3aa: CASSRVTGGVETQYF; CDR3nt: TGTGCCAGCAGCCGCGTGACAGGGGGCGTGGAGACCCAGTACTTC
v_gene: TRBV20-1; abundance: once; d_gene: .; j_gene: TRBJ1-2; CDR3aa: CSARVVASHTF; CDR3nt: TGCAGTGCCCGGGTCGTCGCATCCCACACCTTC
v_gene: TRBV30; abundance: few; d_gene: .; j_gene: TRBJ1-5; CDR3aa: CAWSRGGGRNQPQHF; CDR3nt: TGTGCCTGGAGTAGGGGCGGGGGAAGAAATCAGCCCCAGCATTTT
v_gene: TRBV14; abundance: .; d_gene: .; j_gene: TRBJ1-1; CDR3aa: CASRWAGNTEAFF; CDR3nt: TGTGCCAGCAGGTGGGCTGGAAACACTGAAGCTTTCTTT
v_gene: TRBV28; abundance: .; d_gene: .; j_gene: TRBJ1-5; CDR3aa: CASSRLAGQPQHF; CDR3nt: TGTGCCAGCAGCCGCCTCGCCGGTCAGCCCCAGCATTTT
v_gene: TRBV7-8; abundance: .; d_gene: TRBD1; j_gene: TRBJ1-3; CDR3aa: CASSPDRDRKNTIYF; CDR3nt: TGTGCCAGCAGCCCCGACAGGGATCGGAAGAACACCATATATTTT
v_gene: TRBV24-1; abundance: .; d_gene: TRBD1; j_gene: TRBJ2-1; CDR3aa: CATSPGTGVASEQFF; CDR3nt: TGTGCCACCAGCCCGGGGACAGGGGTAGCAAGTGAGCAGTTCTTC
v_gene: TRBV3-1/TRBV3-2; abundance: once; d_gene: TRBD1; j_gene: TRBJ1-2; CDR3aa: CASSQAGTVYGYTF; CDR3nt: TGTGCCAGCAGCCAAGCAGGGACAGTATATGGCTACACCTTC
v_gene: TRBV7-9; abundance: .; d_gene: .; j_gene: TRBJ1-4; CDR3aa: CASSLESIRGRIREKLFF; CDR3nt: TGTGCCAGCAGCTTAGAGTCGATCAGGGGAAGGATTAGGGAAAAACTGTTTTTT
v_gene: TRBV5-1; abundance: .; d_gene: .; j_gene: TRBJ1-1; CDR3aa: CASSLKAVMNTEAFF; CDR3nt: TGCGCCAGCAGCTTGAAGGCGGTGATGAACACTGAAGCTTTCTTT
v_gene: TRBV2; abundance: .; d_gene: .; j_gene: TRBJ1-1; CDR3aa: CASSGILNTEAFF; CDR3nt: TGTGCCAGCAGCGGGATTTTGAACACTGAAGCTTTCTTT
v_gene: TRBV9; abundance: .; d_gene: TRBD2; j_gene: TRBJ2-1; CDR3aa: CASSVAWTSGSYNEQFF; CDR3nt: TGTGCCAGCAGCGTAGCGTGGACTAGCGGATCCTACAATGAGCAGTTCTTC
v_gene: TRBV11-3; abundance: .; d_gene: TRBD1; j_gene: TRBJ1-3; CDR3aa: CASSPSRDRVSGNTIYF; CDR3nt: TGTGCCAGCAGCCCAAGCCGGGACAGGGTATCCGGAAACACCATATATTTT
v_gene: TRBV28; abundance: .; d_gene: TRBD1; j_gene: TRBJ1-3; CDR3aa: CASSSPSTGAGNTIYF; CDR3nt: TGTGCCAGCAGTTCACCTAGCACAGGGGCCGGAAACACCATATATTTT
v_gene: TRBV27; abundance: .; d_gene: TRBD1; j_gene: TRBJ1-1; CDR3aa: CASSLLSGQGDTEAFF; CDR3nt: TGTGCCAGCAGTTTATTGTCGGGACAGGGGGACACTGAAGCTTTCTTT
v_gene: TRBV18; abundance: once; d_gene: .; j_gene: TRBJ2-2; CDR3aa: CASSPVAGNTGELFF; CDR3nt: TGTGCCAGCTCACCGGTGGCTGGGAACACCGGGGAGCTGTTTTTT
v_gene: TRBV19; abundance: .; d_gene: TRBD2; j_gene: TRBJ2-2; CDR3aa: CASSPSSGRARGELFF; CDR3nt: TGTGCCAGTAGTCCATCTAGCGGGAGGGCCCGAGGGGAGCTGTTTTTT
v_gene: TRBV30; abundance: few; d_gene: .; j_gene: TRBJ1-4; CDR3aa: CAWRVTGEKLFF; CDR3nt: TGTGCCTGGAGGGTTACAGGAGAAAAACTGTTTTTT
v_gene: TRBV7-9; abundance: .; d_gene: TRBD1; j_gene: TRBJ1-5; CDR3aa: CASSETGDQPQHF; CDR3nt: TGTGCCAGCAGCGAAACAGGGGATCAGCCCCAGCATTTT
v_gene: TRBV6-5; abundance: .; d_gene: .; j_gene: TRBJ2-1; CDR3aa: CASWGAGGSYNEQFF; CDR3nt: TGTGCCAGCTGGGGGGCAGGGGGCTCCTACAATGAGCAGTTCTTC
v_gene: TRBV18; abundance: .; d_gene: .; j_gene: TRBJ1-1; CDR3aa: CASSPSEGVTEAFF; CDR3nt: TGTGCCAGCTCACCCTCGGAAGGGGTCACTGAAGCTTTCTTT